The 2 T cell receptor beta chains reported below all come from one sample, sequenced in a study of T-cell reconstitution after alpha-beta-depleted transplantation in children. During its preparation, the TCRbeta library received unique molecular identifiers. TCRdb called the PCR reads again in MiXCR, with one record for every CDR3 protein. In the table there are a few hundred thousand distinct CDR3 sequences, roughly a tenth of which are singletons. Sequencing was performed on PBMCs from the stem cell graft donor, taken from the stem cell graft. The receptor set was obtained from a human donor who donated a stem cell graft to a child with acute myeloid leukemia.

The J gene is TRBJ1-2, the V gene TRBV10-3; 9 bases map to TRBD1. The CDR3 sequence is 15 residues long. V trimming: 7 bases; J trimming: 1 base; junction bases outside the gene matches: 7. Germline V CDR1 and CDR2: ENHRY, SYGVKD. The CDR3 protein is CAINGPTGGNYGYTF. The DNA of the CDR3 is TGTGCCATCAACGGCCCGACAGGGGGTAACTATGGCTACACCTTC.

The chain combines TRBV5-1 with TRBJ2-1; maybe TRBD2 (6 bases). Trimming removed 4 bases from V and 3 bases from J, with 14 bases in between. Germline CDR1 reads SGHRS; CDR2 reads YFSETQ. This CDR3 contains 15 residues. The CDR3 DNA is TGCGCCAGCAGCCAGGAGGGGACTTTCTACAATGAGCAGTTCTTC. Its translation is CASSQEGTFYNEQFF.